This T cell receptor beta chain was sequenced for a study of CD8 T cells in ankylosing spondylitis (dated by TCRdb to between 2016 and 2019). With respect to the entire study: The study set out to find disease-linked TCR variants by profiling T cell receptor beta repertoires in ankylosing spondylitis patients and healthy donors. The full study cohort comprised 20 to 25 ankylosing spondylitis patients and 110 or so healthy donors. Peripheral blood samples were taken, and synovial fluid was additionally collected from ankylosing spondylitis patients.

This clonotype was picked up many times. No antigen is known for it. Compared with germline, one end of the junction differs, possibly owing to a read error. CDR1 and CDR2 are read off the germline V gene as SGHRS and YFSETQ. The CDR3 contains 18 residues, cysteine and phenylalanine counted. Here the CDR3 DNA is all that survives: 54 bases in frame from base 1. The run used an Illumina MiSeq. Quantitative 5'-RACE with molecular barcodes was used to prepare TCR beta libraries. Under the source paper's analysis protocol: To identify disease-linked TCR variants, a new computational method was used, one built on a probabilistic model of VDJ rearrangement. The public reads were run again by TCRdb, first through fastp at Q25 and then through MiXCR, and only productive beta chains were kept. Each CDR3 protein appears once, grouped with its most common genes and DNA. The authors' filters were not applied to this entry. Across this sample there are fewer than 25,000 distinct CDR3 sequences, with around 13% seen only once. The ten most abundant clones make up 30% to 45% of the sample.

The research as a whole found: Blood from ankylosing spondylitis patients appeared to be characterized by a TCR beta motif composed of eight highly homologous amino acid variants. Significant enrichment of the disease-linked clones was reported in matched synovial fluid samples from ankylosing spondylitis patients. The disease-linked clones showed a CD8+ phenotype and occurred at relatively low frequencies in peripheral blood. Some TCR beta motif variants had previously been reported in synovial fluid and blood of reactive arthritis patients, which suggested common disease-initiation mechanisms.

The source is a male donor with ankylosing spondylitis or in good health (not recorded which). The rearranged segments are TRBV5-1 and TRBJ2-1; the central 14 bases match TRBD2. The sample comprised blood. The sequenced DNA: TGCGCCAGCAGCTTGGGGCCGGGACTAGCGGGAGTCTACGATGAGCAGTTCTTC. Translated, this gives CASSLGPGLAGVYDEQFF.